This T cell receptor beta chain originates from a study of blood T cells in healthy people across ages. CDR1 is SGHDN, CDR2 FVKESK, per germline. This CDR3 has 13 amino acids. For the second PCR, which ran for 7 to 11 cycles, a sample-barcoded 5' primer and a J-beta primer mix were used. TCRdb reprocessed the 5' RACE reads with MiXCR, giving one entry per CDR3 protein. The repertoire holds under 1,000,000 distinct CDR3 sequences, around half seen once, with 15% to 20% in the top ten. The sample taken for sequencing was blood. The chain is built from TRBV14 and TRBJ2-5; tentative D call: TRBD2 (6 bases). The closer fit of TRBJ2-7 to the DNA end suggests the J call may be wrong. The receptor comes from an elderly man in good health. This CDR3 is CASSQDIGSEQYF. The CDR3 nucleotides are TGTGCCAGCAGCCAAGATATCGGGAGCGAGCAGTACTTC.